This T cell receptor (beta chain) was sequenced for a study of response to subunit inactivated influenza vaccine. This clonotype was seen only a few times. No antigen is known for it. Study outcomes and limitations: T cells newly recruited by each seasonal influenza vaccination are few, the authors suggested.

Each CDR3 protein is one row after TCRdb ran MiXCR on the RT-PCR reads. Of roughly 190,000 distinct CDR3 sequences detected, approximately 12% appear once; the ten largest clones hold about 29%. The CDR3 extends over 15 amino acids. The germline V gene encodes CDR1 SEHNR and CDR2 FQNEAQ (reference sequence). The V segment lost 10 bases and the J segment 3 bases; nucleotides outside the gene matches: 10. In addition, the sample was reused for a study of T cells expressing NK-cell markers. This second study notes: UMIs were included in TCR beta cDNA generated by 5'RACE template switching. The same clonotypes also predominated in the CD3+CD56-NKG2C+ fraction of several donors.

The starting material was CD8+ T cells sorted from PBMCs, obtained roughly 13 days after vaccination. The chain recombines TRBV7-9 with TRBJ2-3; 10 nucleotides align to TRBD1. This TCR came from a man aged 50 or older who received an inactivated influenza vaccine. CDR3 sequence (DNA): TGTGCCACCGGTGGACAGGGGGTATCAACAGATACGCAGTATTTT. It specifies CATGGQGVSTDTQYF.